This T cell receptor beta chain originates from a study of control samples from healthy donors and cancer patients. The ends were cut back, 4 bases at V and 6 bases at J, with 15 bases in the middle. The CDR3 totals 15 residues. The germline V gene has CDR1 MNHEY and CDR2 SMNVEV (reference sequence). This table comes from immunoSEQ multiplex PCR, and its TCRdb copy is limited to in-frame clones, with some not included. Here the sample spans 100,000 to 150,000 clones, about 91% being singletons. V and J are TRBV27 and TRBJ1-4; possibly TRBD1 for D (6 bases). Sequenced: blood. This sequence was found in a man aged 18 to 29 in good health. The CDR3 nucleotides are TGTGCCAGCAGTTCACTTCGGGACACCCATGAAAAACTGTTTTTT. Its protein is CASSSLRDTHEKLFF.